This T cell receptor (beta chain) was profiled in a study of T-cell reconstitution after alpha-beta-depleted transplantation in children. Germline V gene lookup returns CDR1 MDHEN and CDR2 SYDVKM. With 1 base removed from V and 6 bases from J, the gap between germline ends came to 13 bases. The CDR3 loop spans 15 amino acids. The TCRbeta library incorporated unique molecular identifiers. One entry per CDR3 protein, called by TCRdb with MiXCR from the PCR reads. This table has 350,000 to 400,000 distinct CDR3 sequences, just over 20% appearing once. This clonotype was observed a handful of times. The sequencing here drew on PBMCs from the stem cell graft donor, taken from the stem cell graft. V is TRBV28 and J is TRBJ2-1, with D unclear. This TCR came from a human donor who donated a stem cell graft to a child with acute myeloid leukemia. Here the CDR3 DNA reads TGTGCCAGCAGTTTATTGGGTTCTAGAATCAATGAGCAGTTCTTC. Translation gives CASSLLGSRINEQFF. Using reference TRBV28 and TRBJ2-1 for the parts outside the CDR3, the full variable domain is DVKVTQSSRYLVKRTGEKVFLECVQDMDHENMFWYRQDPGLGLRLIYFSYDVKMKEKGDIPEGYSVSREKKERFSLILESASTNQTSMYLCASSLLGSRINEQFFGPGTRLTVL.